One T cell receptor (beta chain) is described in this entry. Its antigen is unknown. Within one base of it there is no much larger clone, and no base qualities were kept. The data were obtained in a study of blood T cell repertoires in COVID-19 (TCRdb year 2020). For the wider study: Samples covering the acute and convalescent phases of COVID-19 were provided by collaborators in the United States, Italy and Spain. The prospective study material was composed of cDNA or gDNA derived from T cells, B-cell-depleted T cells, or PBMCs. A de-identified subject ID, COVID-19 status, age in years and sex were almost always included in the sample metadata. Where available, HLA class I and class II types were taken from metadata supplied by the sample provider and were not determined by assay-based typing. Samples were obtained from the ongoing ImmuneRACE study (first 160 participants) and from approximately 1,200 subjects provided by 6 global collaborators. Subjects who had been exposed to COVID-19, were actively infected with it, or had recovered from it provided the deeply sampled blood TCRbeta repertoires that made up the dataset. The repertoires were made available in a free public database intended to serve as a resource for research on the immune response to SARS-CoV-2. The paper's findings and limits, for the study overall: The amount of clinical and demographic metadata varied by source and participant and was provided uncurated.

TCRbeta CDR3 regions were amplified from genomic DNA using the immunoSEQ Assay, a bias-controlled multiplex PCR. The authors' analysis ran thus. The number of nucleated cells in each sample was estimated by amplification of reference gene primers within the assay. To quantify the absolute abundance of each unique TCRbeta CDR3 rearrangement, sequence reads were collapsed and filtered. Productive Simpson clonality was computed per sample as the square root of Simpson's diversity index over productive rearrangements. This immuneACCESS table, as held by TCRdb, lists in-frame sequences with V and J called but not all clones. Of the missing ones, under half trace to an unresolved V gene in checked studies; the others have no known cause. V and J calls and clone size are copied from that table; D and trimming were computed from the DNA. The sample yields roughly 260,000 clones; 87% were counted once. Under 2.5% of the sample belongs to the ten largest clones.

V drops 8 bases and J drops 1 base, leaving 12 bases in between. The germline V gene yields SQVTM for CDR1 and ANQGSEA for CDR2. Counted from cysteine to phenylalanine, this CDR3 has 13 amino acids. Only the CDR3 region is kept as DNA, spanning 39 bases read in frame from base 1. Each collaborating institution followed its own protocols to collect whole blood in K2EDTA tubes. For TCRbeta analysis, collaborators shipped samples in one of three forms: frozen whole blood, isolated PBMCs, or DNA extracted from either of those sample types. The receptor comes from a woman aged 45-65 years with acute or convalescent COVID-19. The rearrangement combines TRBV29-1 with TRBJ2-1; a tentative D match to TRBD2 spans 5 bases. Input material: peripheral blood. The nucleotides are TGCAGCCTCCAACGGGGTTCCTACAATGAGCAGTTCTTC. Its protein reads: CSLQRGSYNEQFF.